The sample holds a few counts of the clone carrying this T cell receptor (beta chain). The sample belongs to a study of blood T cell repertoires in COVID-19. Study details: Whether acute or convalescent, the COVID-19 samples came from the United States, Italy and Spain. The analysed material was cDNA or gDNA that came from T cells, B-cell-depleted T cells, or PBMCs.

Germline values: CDR1 SGHTS, CDR2 YDEGEE. V lost 4 bases and J lost 5; bases outside the gene matches: 15. The CDR3 consists of 17 residues. TCRdb's copy holds only in-frame clones and misses some; the assay was immunoSEQ multiplex PCR. Of 95,000 to 100,000 clones listed, 92% are singletons. V gene TRBV5-8 combines with J gene TRBJ2-1, with TRBD2 identical over 7 bases. The receptor was derived from a man over 45 with active COVID-19. The sequenced sample was peripheral blood. DNA for the CDR3: TGTGCCAGCAGCCCCCCCGGGAGGTCGGGGTCCCACAATGAGCAGTTCTTC. Protein: CASSPPGRSGSHNEQFF.